The 21 T cell receptor beta chains given below trace back to one sample, sequenced in a study of blood T cell repertoires in COVID-19. Measured with immunoSEQ multiplex PCR; TCRdb has only the in-frame clones, and not every one. The sample yields under 300,000 clones, about 87% seen once. Sequencing input: PBMCs or T cells enriched from blood (not recorded which). The source of these receptors is a woman between 40 and 50 years old with acute COVID-19.

V gene TRBV9 combines with J gene TRBJ1-2, with a weak D call TRBD1 (6 bases). The V end was cut by 0 bases, the J end by 2 bases, with 17 bases between. CDR3 length equals 17 residues. The germline V gene encodes CDR1 SGDLS and CDR2 YYNGEE. CDR3 DNA: TGTGCCAGCAGCGTAGGGCCCCTTTCTACAGGGAACTATGGCTACACCTTC. Amino acids: CASSVGPLSTGNYGYTF.

V usage is TRBV7-2 and J usage is TRBJ1-3, with D possibly TRBD1 on 6 matching bases. CDR3 length: 16 amino acids. Germline CDR1 and CDR2: SGHTA and FQGNSA. With 5 bases removed from V and 2 bases from J, the gap between germline ends came to 16 bases. CDR3 DNA sequence: TGTGCCAGCAGCCCAGTGGGGGGGGCTACTGGAAACACCATATATTTT. The encoded protein is CASSPVGGATGNTIYF.

V usage is TRBV7-2 and J usage is TRBJ1-2; 8 nucleotides match TRBD1. The junction had 6 bases not matched to a gene; V was cut back by 5 bases and J by 7 bases. CDR1 and CDR2 (germline): SGHTA, FQGNSA. The CDR3 is made up of 13 amino acids. The chain's CDR3 is CASSGQGSFGYTF. CDR3 sequence (DNA): TGTGCCAGCAGCGGACAGGGAAGCTTTGGCTACACCTTC.

The chain combines TRBV2 with TRBJ1-5, with D unresolved. The CDR3 loop spans 16 amino acids. Deletions cut 6 bases from V and 0 bases from J, with 15 bases between. Germline lookup yields CDR1 SNHLY and CDR2 FYNNEI. The chain's CDR3 is CASRNTGEGSNQPQHF. The CDR3 nucleotides are TGTGCCAGCAGAAACACCGGGGAGGGTAGCAATCAGCCCCAGCATTTT. Full variable domain (missing parts from reference TRBV2 and TRBJ1-5): EPEVTQTPSHQVTQMGQEVILRCVPISNHLYFYWYRQILGQKVEFLVSFYNNEISEKSEIFDDQFSVERPDGSNFTLKIRSTKLEDSAMYFCASRNTGEGSNQPQHFGDGTRLSIL.

This chain links TRBV6-1 with TRBJ1-2; the D is unclear. The germline gives CDR1 MNHNS, CDR2 SASEGT. V was pared by 0 bases and J by 7 bases, with 6 bases between. The CDR3 runs to 12 residues. CDR3: CASSEARVGYTF. The CDR3 DNA sequence: TGTGCCAGCAGTGAAGCGCGGGTTGGCTACACCTTC.

This clone has just one count. V usage is TRBV30 and J usage is TRBJ2-1; TRBD2 aligns across 9 bases. Germline CDR1 reads GTSNPN; CDR2 reads SVGIG (reference sequence). This CDR3 is 12 amino acids long. V was pared by 4 bases and J by 9 bases, with 4 bases of the junction left unmatched. The DNA for the CDR3 is TGTGCCTGGACTAGCGGGGCTATTGAGCAGTTCTTC. Residues: CAWTSGAIEQFF.

The rearrangement links TRBV7-2 to TRBJ1-5, with D maybe TRBD1 (5 bases). The germline V gene encodes CDR1 SGHTA and CDR2 FQGNSA. Trimming shortened V by 3 bases and J by 4 bases, and 13 bases separated the two germline ends. This CDR3 has 15 residues. CDR3 sequence reads: CASSLGGAPNQPQHF. The CDR3 nucleotides read TGTGCCAGCAGCTTGGGAGGGGCACCGAATCAGCCCCAGCATTTT.

CDR3 bases: TGTGCCAGCAGCTCCCGGGACAGGGATCCCACTGAAGCTTTCTTT. It translates to CASSSRDRDPTEAFF. J is TRBJ1-1 and V is TRBV21-1; TRBD1 reflects the table's D call only, with no check against the DNA. TRBV21-1 is assigned pseudogene status. This CDR3 has 15 residues.

The rearrangement uses TRBV16 and TRBJ1-5; a weak D match, TRBD1 (6 bases). CDR3 length equals 16 residues. The germline CDR1 and CDR2 sequences are KGHSY and FQNENV. V gave up 0 bases and J gave up 1 base, with 10 bases separating them. In nucleotides, the CDR3 is TGTGCCAGCAGCCAATCTAACAGGGTAAGCAATCAGCCCCAGCATTTT. Its translation is CASSQSNRVSNQPQHF.

The chain links TRBV5-1 to TRBJ1-3, with D unresolved. This CDR3 spans 17 amino acids. Trimming cost V 0 bases and J 0 bases, with 13 bases left between them. Germline V CDR1 and CDR2: SGHRS, YFSETQ. Here the CDR3 DNA reads TGCGCCAGCAGCTTGGCCTCGGTCGGTCGCTCTGGAAACACCATATATTTT. This sequence encodes CASSLASVGRSGNTIYF.

The chain links TRBV6-5 to TRBJ2-2; 8 bases align to TRBD1. This CDR3 spans 14 amino acids. From germline, CDR1 is MNHEY and CDR2 SVGAGI. V shed 6 bases, J shed 1 base, and the junction held 1 base outside the gene matches. The chain's CDR3 is CASRGQENTGELFF. The CDR3 bases are TGTGCCAGCAGGGGACAGGAGAACACCGGGGAGCTGTTTTTT.

The chain uses TRBV9 and TRBJ2-5; tentative D call: TRBD2 (5 bases). The CDR3 contains 14 residues. V shed 0 bases and J shed 2 bases, with 8 bases lying between them. The germline V gene has CDR1 SGDLS and CDR2 YYNGEE. CDR3 sequence reads: CASSVAWRQETQYF. The DNA for the CDR3 is TGTGCCAGCAGCGTAGCCTGGAGGCAAGAGACCCAGTACTTC.

The rearrangement links TRBV19 to TRBJ2-5, with TRBD2 identical over 9 bases. From germline, CDR1 is LNHDA and CDR2 SQIVND (reference sequence). This CDR3 spans 13 amino acids. With V trimmed by 9 bases and J by 4 bases, 6 bases remained unmatched. The CDR3 reads CASQVAGVETQYF. The DNA of the CDR3 is TGTGCCAGCCAAGTAGCGGGGGTAGAGACCCAGTACTTC.

This chain links TRBV7-9 with TRBJ1-6, with no clear D. With 0 bases removed from V and 9 bases from J, the gap between germline ends came to 9 bases. Germline V gene lookup returns CDR1 SEHNR and CDR2 FQNEAQ (reference sequence). CDR3 size: 14 residues. This CDR3 is CASSLADGSSPLHF. The CDR3 nucleotides read TGTGCCAGCAGCTTAGCCGACGGGAGTTCACCCCTCCACTTT. The full variable domain, completed using reference TRBV7-9 and TRBJ1-6, is DTGVSQNPRHKITKRGQNVTFRCDPISEHNRLYWYRQTLGQGPEFLTYFQNEAQLEKSRLLSDRFSAERPKGSFSTLEIQRTEQGDSAMYLCASSLADGSSPLHFGNGTRLTVT.

J is TRBJ1-5 and V is TRBV29-1, with D maybe TRBD1 (6 bases). There are 14 residues in the CDR3. V was cut by 6 bases and J by 5 bases, with 17 bases left in between. The germline gives CDR1 SQVTM, CDR2 ANQGSEA. Here the CDR3 reads CSVAKGVGYQPQHF. CDR3 DNA sequence: TGCAGCGTGGCCAAGGGGGTGGGGTATCAGCCCCAGCATTTT.

V gene TRBV4-3 combines with J gene TRBJ2-7, with 14 bases matching TRBD2. Germline V gene lookup returns CDR1 LGHNA and CDR2 YSLEER. Losses at the gene ends were 4 bases for V and 2 bases for J; bases not matched to a gene: 1. This CDR3 is built from 15 residues. The CDR3 protein is CASSPGLAGAYEQYF. The CDR3 DNA reads TGCGCCAGCAGCCCGGGACTAGCGGGGGCCTACGAGCAGTACTTC.

Comment on this clone: One end of the junction does not line up with germline, which may come from a read error. This chain joins TRBV7-7 and TRBJ1-1, with D unclear. The germline gives CDR1 SSHAT, CDR2 FNYEAQ (reference sequence). This CDR3 region has 13 residues. The CDR3 reads CASSLDEGTEAFF. The CDR3 region has the DNA TGTGCTAGCAGCTTAGACGAGGGAACTGAAGCTTTCTTT.

This chain joins TRBV7-2 and TRBJ1-1; TRBD1 matches at 9 bases. The length of the CDR3 is 17 residues. Germline loops: CDR1 SGHTA, CDR2 FQGNSA. With V trimmed by 6 bases and J by 1 base, 12 bases remained unmatched. The chain's CDR3 is CASRQTGGLSSNTEAFF. CDR3 nucleotides: TGTGCCAGCAGACAAACAGGGGGCCTGAGTTCGAACACTGAAGCTTTCTTT.

The rearrangement joins TRBV5-1 to TRBJ1-1; D is possibly TRBD1 (6 bases). Trimming took 0 bases from V and 3 from J, leaving 9 bases between them. The CDR3 has 14 amino acids. Germline V gene sequence: CDR1 SGHRS, CDR2 YFSETQ. The CDR3 loop reads CASSLGTVDTEAFF. Here the CDR3 DNA reads TGCGCCAGCAGCTTGGGGACAGTTGACACTGAAGCTTTCTTT.

V is TRBV18 and J is TRBJ2-1; a weak D match, TRBD1 (6 bases). The V end was cut by 4 bases, the J end by 9 bases, with 13 bases between. Germline-derived CDR1 and CDR2 are KGHSH and LQKENI. The CDR3 extends over 13 amino acids. CDR3 loop: CASSREQGTEQFF. The CDR3 region has the DNA TGTGCCAGCTCACGTGAACAGGGTACTGAGCAGTTCTTC.

V and J are TRBV19 and TRBJ2-2; 16 positions agree with TRBD2. With V trimmed by 5 bases and J by 5 bases, 11 bases remained unmatched. This CDR3 comprises 19 residues. CDR1 LNHDA and CDR2 SQIVND come from the germline V gene (reference sequence). The CDR3 reads CASSAQPGLAGGRTGELFF. CDR3 DNA sequence: TGTGCCAGTAGTGCGCAACCGGGACTAGCGGGAGGGCGGACCGGGGAGCTGTTTTTT.